This entry lists 17 T cell receptor beta chains sequenced from one sample in a study of T cell repertoires in cytomegalovirus infection. TCRdb used MiXCR to reprocess the reads, holding one entry per CDR3 protein. Of about 250,000 distinct CDR3 sequences in the sample, 6% to 8% were seen once. The sequencing sample was made of PBMCs. The source is a human donor in good health (CMV status not recorded). Some clones in this sample may be carry-over from other donors' samples.

This clonotype was recorded at least ten times. This rearrangement joins TRBV6-2 or TRBV6-3 to TRBJ2-4; D ambiguous. Trimming cost V 0 bases and J 6 bases, with 6 bases left between them. CDR1 and CDR2 (germline): MNHEY, SVGEGT. The CDR3 spans 13 residues. The chain's CDR3 is CASSYSIRNIQYF. The CDR3 DNA reads TGTGCCAGCAGTTACTCAATCCGAAACATTCAGTACTTC.

The sample holds many counts of this clonotype. The chain joins TRBV6-1 to TRBJ2-5, with D perhaps TRBD1 or TRBD2 (5 bases each). CDR3 length: 14 residues. CDR1 MNHNS and CDR2 SASEGT come from the germline V gene. V lost 4 bases to trimming and J lost 9 bases, with 18 bases between them. This chain's CDR3 is CASSGTPLQGAQYF. In DNA form, the CDR3 reads TGTGCCAGCAGTGGGACTCCCCTGCAGGGAGCCCAGTACTTC.

This clonotype was seen repeatedly, ten times or more. The chain links TRBV14 to TRBJ2-1; D possibly corresponds to TRBD2 (6 bases). This CDR3 has 17 residues. Trimming left V 1 base short and J 7 bases short, with 20 bases between. The germline V gene encodes CDR1 SGHDN and CDR2 FVKESK. The CDR3, as DNA: TGTGCCAGCAGCCAAGTGGAGGGGCGGAATATTTTTAATGAGCAGTTCTTC. Translation gives CASSQVEGRNIFNEQFF.

This clonotype turned up a few times. The J gene is TRBJ2-5, the V gene TRBV29-1; possibly TRBD1 or TRBD2 for D (5 bases each). The ends were cut back, 6 bases at V and 6 bases at J, with 8 bases in the middle. This CDR3 is 10 amino acids long. Germline V gives CDR1 SQVTM, CDR2 ANQGSEA. The CDR3 protein is CSVLGQTQYF. As DNA, the CDR3 is TGCAGCGTCCTGGGACAGACCCAGTACTTC.

There are many counts of this clonotype. The chain employs TRBV20-1 and TRBJ2-1; the match to TRBD2 covers 15 bases. The CDR3 sequence is 18 residues long. The J segment lost 1 base and the V segment lost 5 bases, leaving 9 bases of the junction unmatched. Germline CDR1 reads DFQATT; CDR2 reads SNEGSKA (reference sequence). The CDR3 protein is CSAYGGLAGGPSYNEQFF. The CDR3 nucleotides are TGCAGTGCTTACGGGGGACTAGCGGGGGGCCCGTCCTACAATGAGCAGTTCTTC.

This clonotype was seen many times. This chain links TRBV24-1 with TRBJ1-1; D not resolved. Trimming pared 3 bases from V and 2 bases from J, leaving 12 bases between. The CDR3 contains 15 residues. Germline values: CDR1 KGHDR, CDR2 SFDVKD. CDR3 DNA: TGTGCCACCAGTGATCCGAGGAGGGCCAACACTGAAGCTTTCTTT. The encoded protein is CATSDPRRANTEAFF.

This clonotype was observed many times. The V call is TRBV2, the J call TRBJ1-5; a weak D match, TRBD1 (5 bases). Germline CDR1 is SNHLY and CDR2 is FYNNEI. The V end lost 6 bases, the J end lost 0 bases, and 9 bases lay between the germline ends. The CDR3 spans 14 residues. CDR3 nucleotides: TGTGCCAGCAGCCGACAGACTAGCAATCAGCCCCAGCATTTT. It is translated as CASSRQTSNQPQHF.

As regards this clonotype: A much larger clone sits a single nucleotide away, making a read error possible. The chain links TRBV7-4 to TRBJ2-7, with 8 bases matching TRBD1. CDR3 size: 14 residues. Germline CDR1 and CDR2: SGHVT and SQSDAQ. CDR3 protein: CVSRAGTGHYEQYF. In DNA, the CDR3 is TGTGTCAGCAGAGCCGGGACAGGACACTACGAGCAGTACTTC. The full variable domain, rest sourced from reference TRBV7-4 and TRBJ2-7, is GAGVSQSPRYKVAKRGRDVALRCDSISGHVTLYWYRQTLGQGSEVLTYSQSDAQRDKSGRPSGRFSAERPERSVSTLKIQRTEQGDSAVYLCVSRAGTGHYEQYFGPGTRLTVT.

This clonotype was detected many times. The V call is TRBV5-4, the J call TRBJ2-6, with D perhaps TRBD2 (7 bases). The germline V gene encodes CDR1 SGHNT and CDR2 YYREEE (reference sequence). V was trimmed by 3 bases and J by 0 bases, leaving 16 bases between them. The CDR3 runs 18 residues. CDR3 loop: CASSWGGTQDSGANVLTF. DNA for the CDR3: TGTGCCAGCAGCTGGGGGGGGACACAAGACTCTGGGGCCAACGTCCTGACTTTC.

Ten or more counts support this clonotype. This rearrangement joins TRBV20-1 to TRBJ1-1, with 8 nucleotides matching TRBD1. In germline, CDR1 is DFQATT, CDR2 SNEGSKA (reference sequence). With 3 bases clipped from V and 6 bases from J, the junction kept 6 bases outside the gene matches. The CDR3 has 13 amino acids. CDR3 sequence (DNA): TGCAGTGCTAGGCCAGGGGGCGCCCCTGAAGCTTTCTTT. It translates to CSARPGGAPEAFF.

This clonotype was seen only a few times. The chain is built from TRBV2 and TRBJ2-1; no clear D. V was pared by 1 base and J by 4 bases, with 11 bases between. CDR3 length: 15 residues. Germline lookup yields CDR1 SNHLY and CDR2 FYNNEI. The CDR3 sequence: CASSEDGMGYNEQFF. DNA of the CDR3: TGTGCCAGCAGTGAAGATGGGATGGGATACAATGAGCAGTTCTTC.

This clonotype came up many times. The chain is built from TRBV6-1 and TRBJ2-4, with D unclear. The CDR3 sequence is 13 residues long. V was shortened by 5 bases and J by 3 bases, with 8 bases between the two germline ends. Looked up from germline, CDR1 is MNHNS and CDR2 is SASEGT. The CDR3 is CASSSTGKNIQYF. The CDR3 DNA sequence: TGTGCCAGCAGTTCCACGGGCAAAAACATTCAGTACTTC.

Comment on this clonotype: One end of the junction is discordant with germline, which a read error may explain. The chain employs TRBV2 and TRBJ2-7; 9 bases map to TRBD1. The CDR3 extends over 14 amino acids. Germline V lookup: CDR1 SNHLY, CDR2 FYNNEI. CDR3 loop: CASSERTGDYEKYF. CDR3 nucleotide sequence: TGTGCCAGCAGTGAACGGACAGGGGATTACGAGAAGTACTTC.

This clonotype appeared a few times. The genes are TRBV6-2 or TRBV6-3 and TRBJ2-4, with D possibly being TRBD1 or TRBD2 (5 bases each). The germline V gene has CDR1 MNHEY and CDR2 SVGEGT. The CDR3 has 16 amino acids. The ends were cut back, 0 bases at V and 2 bases at J, with 11 bases in the middle. CDR3 region: CASSYSGDPPKNIQYF. For the CDR3, the DNA is TGTGCCAGCAGTTACTCGGGGGACCCACCCAAAAACATTCAGTACTTC.

In this sample, this clonotype turned up many times. The chain recombines TRBV7-2 with TRBJ1-2; no firm D call. This CDR3 has 13 amino acids. Germline CDR1 reads SGHTA; CDR2 reads FQGNSA. V dropped 0 bases and J dropped 7 bases, with 9 bases sitting between them. CDR3 in DNA: TGTGCCAGCAGCTTAGCGTACTTGGGTGGCTACACCTTC. Its translation: CASSLAYLGGYTF.

This clonotype was picked up many times. DNA of the CDR3: TGTGCCAGCAGCGTTCGACACACAGGGTCTCCATCTACCATCTACGAGCAGTACTTC. Translating it yields CASSVRHTGSPSTIYEQYF. The rearrangement links TRBV7-2 to TRBJ2-7; TRBD1 might be the D (6 bases). This CDR3 comprises 19 residues. With 5 bases removed from V and 3 bases from J, the gap between germline ends came to 29 bases. CDR1 is SGHTA and CDR2 is FQGNSA in the germline V gene.

At least ten counts were recorded for this clonotype. This chain joins TRBV7-2 and TRBJ2-2; 11 nucleotides line up with TRBD1. The V segment lost 5 bases and the J segment 6 bases; nucleotides outside the gene matches: 5. CDR1 and CDR2 from the germline V gene are SGHTA and FQGNSA. The CDR3 length is 15 residues. CDR3 loop: CASSRGTGGSGELFF. The CDR3 nucleotides read TGTGCCAGCAGCCGCGGGACAGGGGGTTCCGGGGAGCTGTTTTTT.